One sample yielded the 13 T cell receptor beta chains listed below, sequenced in a study of T-cell reconstitution after alpha-beta-depleted transplantation in children. A TCRbeta library incorporating unique molecular identifiers was prepared. MiXCR, run by TCRdb on the PCR reads, gives a single entry per CDR3 protein. The sample includes nearly 350,000 distinct CDR3 sequences, around 15% of them seen just once. This material consisted of PBMCs, mostly from graft donor cells, taken 360 days after TCRalphabeta/CD19-depleted stem cell transplant. The receptor source for this set is a male patient aged 2 to 10 who had a stem cell transplant for acute lymphoblastic leukemia, so the T cells may come from the graft donor.

The chain combines TRBV6-5 with TRBJ1-5; D is perhaps TRBD1 (5 bases). The germline gives CDR1 MNHEY, CDR2 SVGAGI. The CDR3 is 15 amino acids. V gave up 1 base and J gave up 0 bases, with 7 bases separating them. The CDR3, as DNA: TGTGCCAGCAGTTACTGGGGGAATAGCAATCAGCCCCAGCATTTT. Its protein is CASSYWGNSNQPQHF.

This clonotype showed up many times. CDR3 nucleotides: TGTGCCATCAGTGAGTCTGGTGTTGCCAAGGAGACCCAGTACTTC. This translates into CAISESGVAKETQYF. The rearrangement uses TRBV10-3 and TRBJ2-5; D call uncertain. This CDR3 comprises 15 residues. V dropped 0 bases and J dropped 5 bases, with 13 bases sitting between them. From germline, CDR1 is ENHRY and CDR2 SYGVKD.

This chain uses TRBV5-1 with TRBJ2-1; 13 bases map to TRBD2. CDR3 length: 16 amino acids. CDR1 and CDR2 from the germline V gene are SGHRS and YFSETQ. V lost 4 bases to trimming and J lost 4 bases; unmatched junction nucleotides: 5. The CDR3 DNA is TGCGCCAGCAGCCGGGGGACTAGCGGGGATTACAATGAGCAGTTCTTC. Translation: CASSRGTSGDYNEQFF.

The genes are TRBV27 and TRBJ2-1, with D tentatively TRBD1 or TRBD2 (5 bases each). Trimming removed 8 bases from V and 5 bases from J, with 22 bases in between. The CDR3 covers 16 residues. Looked up from germline, CDR1 is MNHEY and CDR2 is SMNVEV (reference sequence). CDR3 region: CASQSVYRDRHNEQFF. The CDR3 coding sequence is TGTGCCAGCCAATCAGTCTACCGGGACCGACACAATGAGCAGTTCTTC.

This clonotype was seen more than once but under ten times. V usage is TRBV28 and J usage is TRBJ1-1, with D unresolved. The CDR3 runs to 11 residues. Trimming took 6 bases from V and 10 from J, leaving 12 bases between them. The germline V gene encodes CDR1 MDHEN and CDR2 SYDVKM. The CDR3 region is CASRHSMGAFF. CDR3 bases: TGTGCCAGCAGACACTCCATGGGAGCTTTCTTT.

V gene TRBV19 combines with J gene TRBJ2-7; 10 bases are a match to TRBD2. The CDR3 loop spans 14 amino acids. The germline V gene has CDR1 LNHDA and CDR2 SQIVND (reference sequence). CDR3 region: CASTSSGSKYEQYF. The CDR3 DNA reads as TGTGCGAGCACTTCTAGCGGGAGTAAGTACGAGCAGTACTTC.

The CDR3 protein is CAWRAGRFTEAFF. The CDR3 coding sequence is TGTGCCTGGAGGGCAGGGAGATTCACTGAAGCTTTCTTT. The chain carries TRBV30 and TRBJ1-1, with a weak D call TRBD1 (5 bases). V lost 3 bases and J 4 bases, leaving 12 bases between the germline ends. The CDR3 runs to 13 residues. CDR1 is GTSNPN and CDR2 is SVGIG in the germline V gene (reference sequence).

This chain links TRBV6-4 with TRBJ2-1; 8 bases agree with TRBD2. The CDR3 consists of 15 residues. The trim removed 5 bases at V and 4 bases at J, leaving 7 bases unmatched. The V gene's germline CDR1 is MRHNA and CDR2 SNTAGT. The CDR3 sequence: CASSLSGRKYNEQFF. The DNA of the CDR3 is TGTGCCAGCAGTCTAAGCGGGAGAAAGTACAATGAGCAGTTCTTC.

This chain uses TRBV12-3 or TRBV12-4 with TRBJ2-5; TRBD1 is a possible D gene (7 bases). The CDR3 spans 15 residues. The V gene lost 3 bases and the J gene lost 3 bases, with 14 bases spanning the gap. The chain's CDR3 is CASSLAGQREETQYF. CDR3 nucleotides: TGTGCCAGCAGTTTGGCGGGACAGAGAGAAGAGACCCAGTACTTC.

This clonotype was counted only a few times. The V gene is TRBV3-1, the J gene TRBJ1-1; D might be TRBD1 (5 bases). CDR1 LGHDT and CDR2 YNNKEL come from the germline V gene (reference sequence). The V end was cut by 1 base, the J end by 9 bases, with 12 bases between. This CDR3 is 13 amino acids long. The CDR3 DNA reads as TGTGCCAGCAGCCAAGTCCGCGGACAAAAAGCTTTCTTT. This encodes CASSQVRGQKAFF.

The rearrangement joins TRBV20-1 to TRBJ2-5, with TRBD2 matching over 12 bases. The CDR3 totals 13 residues. In germline, CDR1 is DFQATT, CDR2 SNEGSKA (reference sequence). Trimming at V came to 6 bases and at J to 4 bases, leaving 3 bases not matched to a gene. CDR3 in DNA: TGCAGTGCCATGACTAGCGGGAGAGAGACCCAGTACTTC. Its translation: CSAMTSGRETQYF.

This clonotype was seen only a few times. V and J are TRBV5-5 and TRBJ2-5; tentatively, D is TRBD2 (6 bases). This CDR3 contains 15 residues. The V and J ends lost 0 bases and 4 bases respectively, with 13 bases between them. Germline V gene data show CDR1 as SGHKS and CDR2 as YYEKEE (reference sequence). In nucleotides, the CDR3 is TGTGCCAGCAGCTTGGTGGCCGGGAGTCCAGAGACCCAGTACTTC. This codes for CASSLVAGSPETQYF.

This clonotype was counted a few times. V and J are TRBV7-9 and TRBJ2-7; D unclear. The CDR3 spans 13 residues. Trimming cost V 3 bases and J 7 bases, with 13 bases left between them. CDR1 is SEHNR, CDR2 FQNEAQ, per germline (reference sequence). CDR3 sequence (DNA): TGTGCCAGCAGCTTTTGGGGATTGAGGGAGCAGTACTTC. Translated, it gives CASSFWGLREQYF.